A selection of T cell receptor beta chains follows, all from one sample in a study of blood T cell repertoires in COVID-19. Generated by immunoSEQ multiplex PCR, the TCRdb table keeps only in-frame clones and is missing some. The sample yields about 270,000 clones, roughly 84% seen once. The sequenced material came from peripheral blood. These TCRs come from a woman aged 18-29 years with acute or convalescent COVID-19. The CDR3 runs from the conserved cysteine through the conserved F or W. Fields, in order: CDR3 DNA, CDR3 protein, D gene, J gene, V gene, CDR3 length, clone size. D genes are given only for firm matches. Clone size is given for some rows only: seen once, a few or many times, or a class if the clone is expanded.

TGTGCCAGCAGTTTCGGACAGAAAGAGACCCAGTACTTC	CASSFGQKETQYF	.	TRBJ2-5	TRBV6-2/TRBV6-3	13	.
TGCGCCAGCAGCCAAGATTTAGCCCTAAACATTCAGTACTTC	CASSQDLALNIQYF	.	TRBJ2-4	TRBV4-3	14	.
TGCAGCGTGGTAGCGGGAGGGCCTATGTTCTTC	CSVVAGGPMFF	TRBD2	TRBJ2-1	TRBV29-1	11	.
TGTGCCAGCAGCCCCGGACAGGGGAACACTGAAGCTTTCTTT	CASSPGQGNTEAFF	TRBD1	TRBJ1-1	TRBV7-9	14	few
TGTGCCAGCAGTTTCGACATGGGACACCCGAACACTGAAGCTTTCTTT	CASSFDMGHPNTEAFF	.	TRBJ1-1	TRBV28	16	.
TGCAGCGGAGATAGCAGGGGGCCGCGTGGTGAAGCTTTCTTT	CSGDSRGPRGEAFF	TRBD1	TRBJ1-1	TRBV29-1	14	.
TGTGCCAGCAGTTCATACCAGGGTGCGGATAATGAAAAACTGTTTTTT	CASSSYQGADNEKLFF	.	TRBJ1-4	TRBV6-2/TRBV6-3	16	.
TGTGCCAGCAGCCACGGCGCGGGTGAAGCTTTCTTT	CASSHGAGEAFF	.	TRBJ1-1	TRBV16	12	.
TGCGCCAGCAGCCAATCAACAGATACCTACGAGCAGTACTTC	CASSQSTDTYEQYF	.	TRBJ2-7	TRBV5-1	14	.
TGTGCCAGCAGTTACTCTAGTTCCCCGGGTGGACTCGAGCAGTACTTC	CASSYSSSPGGLEQYF	.	TRBJ2-7	TRBV6-5	16	.
TGTGCCAGCAGTCCCCAGGGAGGTACGCAGTATTTT	CASSPQGGTQYF	.	TRBJ2-3	TRBV12-3/TRBV12-4	12	.
TGTGCCAGCAGCCCCCATGTGGTTGACAGGGGGCCAGATACGCAGTATTTT	CASSPHVVDRGPDTQYF	TRBD1	TRBJ2-3	TRBV7-2	17	.
TGTGCCAGCAGCTTAATCCGACTAGCGGGAGAGGTGAACACCGGGGAGCTGTTTTTT	CASSLIRLAGEVNTGELFF	TRBD2	TRBJ2-2	TRBV7-2	19	few
TGCGCCAGCAGCCCCGATCCGGGACAGGTCTTTCTCGAGCAGTACTTC	CASSPDPGQVFLEQYF	TRBD1	TRBJ2-7	TRBV4-1	16	.
TGTGCCAGCAGCGCACGGCCTAGCGCGCCTAGCACAGATACGCAGTATTTT	CASSARPSAPSTDTQYF	.	TRBJ2-3	TRBV7-3	17	few
TGCAGCGTTGAAGACAGGGGCGCACTTACTACCTACGAGCAGTACTTC	CSVEDRGALTTYEQYF	.	TRBJ2-7	TRBV29-1	16	.
TGTGCCAGCAGTTTCGGCAGGGAACAAGAGACCCAGTACTTC	CASSFGREQETQYF	.	TRBJ2-5	TRBV28	14	.
TGTGCCAGCAGCTTAATAGGGGGTCCCTATGGCTACACCTTC	CASSLIGGPYGYTF	.	TRBJ1-2	TRBV7-9	14	once
TGTGCCAGCAGCGTGGGGACAGGGGCTAGCGGGGAGCTGTTTTTT	CASSVGTGASGELFF	TRBD1	TRBJ2-2	TRBV9	15	many
TGTGCCAGCAGTTACGGCGCACTAGCGGCCTACGAGCAGTACTTC	CASSYGALAAYEQYF	TRBD2	TRBJ2-7	TRBV6-5	15	.
TGTGCCATCAGTGAGAGGAGGGCAAGCACAGATACGCAGTATTTT	CAISERRASTDTQYF	.	TRBJ2-3	TRBV10-3	15	.
TGTGCCACAGGGGAGAGCACCGGGGAGCTGTTTTTT	CATGESTGELFF	.	TRBJ2-2	TRBV6-6	12	.
TGTGCCAGTAGTTTCTCAGGGGGTCCAGAGACCCAGTACTTC	CASSFSGGPETQYF	TRBD1	TRBJ2-5	TRBV19	14	.
TGTGCCAGCAGTTTGCAGATCACAGATACGCAGTATTTT	CASSLQITDTQYF	.	TRBJ2-3	TRBV27	13	.
TGTGCCAGCAGCCAAGACGGGGGTCTGACCTACGAGCAGTACTTC	CASSQDGGLTYEQYF	.	TRBJ2-7	TRBV4-2	15	.
TGTGCCAGCAGCCTTACGAGCGGGTACTTCCAAGAGACCCAGTACTTC	CASSLTSGYFQETQYF	.	TRBJ2-5	TRBV3-1/TRBV3-2	16	.
TGCGCCAGCAGCCAAGATGTAGCAGGGGGCAATCAGCCCCAGCATTTT	CASSQDVAGGNQPQHF	.	TRBJ1-5	TRBV4-3	16	.
TGCGCCAGCAGCCCATTTGGTAGCGGTTCCTACAATGAGCAGTTCTTC	CASSPFGSGSYNEQFF	.	TRBJ2-1	TRBV4-3	16	.
TGTGCCAGCAGTTTGGGGCAGTCCTCGGGCTACACCTTC	CASSLGQSSGYTF	.	TRBJ1-2	TRBV12-3/TRBV12-4	13	.
TGTGCTAGCAGCTTTCGACACCACGCGAACACCGGGGAGCTGTTTTTT	CASSFRHHANTGELFF	.	TRBJ2-2	TRBV7-7	16	.
TGCGCCAGCAGTCAATATAGGGAGACGGGGCCGGTAGCGGGCCCAGAGACCCAGTACTTC	CASSQYRETGPVAGPETQYF	TRBD2	TRBJ2-5	TRBV23-1	20	.
TGTGCCAGTAGTACGTCAGGGGTATGGTCACCCCTCCACTTT	CASSTSGVWSPLHF	.	TRBJ1-6	TRBV19	14	.
TGTGCCAGCAGAACGGGGACAGGGGGCTACGAGCAGTACTTC	CASRTGTGGYEQYF	TRBD1	TRBJ2-7	TRBV6-5	14	.
TGTGCCAGCAGCTCGAGACTAGCGGGGGGCCGCGAGCAGTACTTC	CASSSRLAGGREQYF	TRBD2	TRBJ2-7	TRBV5-4	15	.
TGTGCCAGCAGCCTCGGTCGTTATGAGCAGTTCTTC	CASSLGRYEQFF	.	TRBJ2-1	TRBV11-2	12	.
TGTGCCAGCAGCTTAGCGGCTAGCGGTACCTACGAGCAGTACTTC	CASSLAASGTYEQYF	TRBD2	TRBJ2-7	TRBV11-2	15	.
TGTGCCAGCAGTTTTAGCGGGAGGAAGTTCGACGAGCAGTACTTC	CASSFSGRKFDEQYF	TRBD2	TRBJ2-7	TRBV27	15	.
TGTGCCAGCAGCCAAGAAAGTTATAAGGGGCAGGCGACGTTCTACGAGCAGTACTTC	CASSQESYKGQATFYEQYF	.	TRBJ2-7	TRBV14	19	.
TGTGCCAGCAGTTACCCTAGGACAGGGGGCGGAACTGAAGCTTTCTTT	CASSYPRTGGGTEAFF	TRBD1	TRBJ1-1	TRBV6-5	16	.
TGTGCCAGCAGTTCCGTGGCAGGGAAGCAGCCCCAGCATTTT	CASSSVAGKQPQHF	.	TRBJ1-5	TRBV6-5	14	.
TGTGCCATCAGTGAGTCGGTTCAGCGGGAGGCTGGCGGGGAGCTGTTTTTT	CAISESVQREAGGELFF	TRBD2	TRBJ2-2	TRBV10-3	17	.
TGTGCCAGCAGTTTGGGCAGCTCTGGAAACACCATATATTTT	CASSLGSSGNTIYF	.	TRBJ1-3	TRBV6-2/TRBV6-3	14	.
TGTGCCAGCAGCAAAGACAGCGGGGGCTACAATGAGCAGTTCTTC	CASSKDSGGYNEQFF	.	TRBJ2-1	TRBV21-1	15	.
TGTGCCAGCAGCCCCCGTTACAGCGGGGCTGAGCAGTTCTTC	CASSPRYSGAEQFF	TRBD2	TRBJ2-1	TRBV3-1/TRBV3-2	14	.
TGCGCCAGCAGCCCTAGGGGAGGTAGGGAAACTGAAGCTTTCTTT	CASSPRGGRETEAFF	.	TRBJ1-1	TRBV5-1	15	few
TGTGCCAGCAGCAAAGCGAAGGGACAGGGGGCATCAGATACGCAGTATTTT	CASSKAKGQGASDTQYF	.	TRBJ2-3	TRBV21-1	17	.
TGCGCCAGCAGCCAAGGGGACAGTATGAACACTGAAGCTTTCTTT	CASSQGDSMNTEAFF	TRBD1	TRBJ1-1	TRBV4-1	15	.
TGTGCCAGCAGCGTAGCGGATGAGCAGTTCTTC	CASSVADEQFF	.	TRBJ2-1	TRBV9	11	.
TGCAGCGCCGTAACCTGGGACAAGGGAAACACCATATATTTT	CSAVTWDKGNTIYF	.	TRBJ1-3	TRBV29-1	14	.
TGTGCCAGCAGCTTGGATGGGGGCCAGCCCCAGCATTTT	CASSLDGGQPQHF	.	TRBJ1-5	TRBV5-6	13	.
TGTGCCATCAGCGACAGGGGTTCGGGTCAGCCCCAGCATTTT	CAISDRGSGQPQHF	TRBD1	TRBJ1-5	TRBV10-3	14	.
TGTGCCAGCAGCTTGAGAGTAGCGGCCTACAATGAGCAGTTCTTC	CASSLRVAAYNEQFF	.	TRBJ2-1	TRBV5-6	15	.
TGTGCCAGCAGCTTGAGGGCCCACGCCTCGATAGAGGAGCAGTACTTC	CASSLRAHASIEEQYF	.	TRBJ2-7	TRBV7-9	16	few
TGTGCCAGCAGCTTAACAGGGGGGAACACTGAAGCTTTCTTT	CASSLTGGNTEAFF	TRBD1	TRBJ1-1	TRBV7-2	14	once
TGTGCCAGCTTGGGACAGTTATACGAGCAGTACTTC	CASLGQLYEQYF	TRBD1	TRBJ2-7	TRBV2	12	.
TGTGCCAGCAGCTTAGGTAGGACAGGAAGAGCCAACGAGCAGTACTTC	CASSLGRTGRANEQYF	TRBD1	TRBJ2-7	TRBV13	16	.
TGTGCCGTCCAACAGGAAAACACCGGGGAGCTGTTTTTT	CAVQQENTGELFF	.	TRBJ2-2	TRBV6-5	13	few
TGTGCCAGCAGCCCCCAAACGTCGGGGGCAGATACGCAGTATTTT	CASSPQTSGADTQYF	.	TRBJ2-3	TRBV7-6	15	few